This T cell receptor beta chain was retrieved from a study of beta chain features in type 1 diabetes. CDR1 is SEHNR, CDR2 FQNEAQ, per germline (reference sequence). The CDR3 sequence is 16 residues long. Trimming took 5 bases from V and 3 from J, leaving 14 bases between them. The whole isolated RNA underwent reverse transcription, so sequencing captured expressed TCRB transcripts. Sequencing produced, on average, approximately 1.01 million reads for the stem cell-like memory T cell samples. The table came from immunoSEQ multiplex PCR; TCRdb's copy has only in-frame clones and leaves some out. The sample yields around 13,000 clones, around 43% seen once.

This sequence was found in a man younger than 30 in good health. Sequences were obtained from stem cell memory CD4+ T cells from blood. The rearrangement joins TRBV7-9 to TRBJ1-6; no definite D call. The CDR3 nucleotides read TGTGCCAGCAGCCTCTGGCAGGCAAACTATAATTCACCCCTCCACTTT. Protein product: CASSLWQANYNSPLHF.